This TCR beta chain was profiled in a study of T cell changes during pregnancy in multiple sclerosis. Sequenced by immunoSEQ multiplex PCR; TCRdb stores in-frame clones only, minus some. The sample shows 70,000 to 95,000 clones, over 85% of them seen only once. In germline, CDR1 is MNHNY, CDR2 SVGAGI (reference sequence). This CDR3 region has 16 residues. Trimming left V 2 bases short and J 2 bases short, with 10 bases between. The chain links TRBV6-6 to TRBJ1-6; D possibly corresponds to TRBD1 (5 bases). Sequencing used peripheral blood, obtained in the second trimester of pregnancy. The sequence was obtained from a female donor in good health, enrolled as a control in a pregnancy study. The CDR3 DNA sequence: TGTGCCAGCAGTTACCTAGGGGAAACCTATAATTCACCCCTCCACTTT. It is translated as CASSYLGETYNSPLHF.